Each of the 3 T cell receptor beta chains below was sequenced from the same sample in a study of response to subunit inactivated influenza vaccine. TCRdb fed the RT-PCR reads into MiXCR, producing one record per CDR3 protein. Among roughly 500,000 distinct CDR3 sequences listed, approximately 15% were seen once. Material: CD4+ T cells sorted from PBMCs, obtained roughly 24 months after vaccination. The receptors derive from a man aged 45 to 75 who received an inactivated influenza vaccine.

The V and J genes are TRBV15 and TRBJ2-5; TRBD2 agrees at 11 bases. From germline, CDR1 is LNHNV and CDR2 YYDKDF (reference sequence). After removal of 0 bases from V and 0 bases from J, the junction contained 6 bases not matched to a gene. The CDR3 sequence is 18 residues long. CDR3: CATSRDEALAGDQETQYF. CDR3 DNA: TGTGCCACCAGCAGAGACGAAGCACTAGCGGGGGACCAAGAGACCCAGTACTTC.

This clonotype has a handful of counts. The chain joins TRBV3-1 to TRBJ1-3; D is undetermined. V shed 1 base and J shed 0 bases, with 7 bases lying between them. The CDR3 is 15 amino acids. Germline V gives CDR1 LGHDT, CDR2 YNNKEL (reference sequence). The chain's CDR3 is CASSQAGSSGNTIYF. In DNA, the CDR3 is TGTGCCAGCAGCCAAGCCGGCAGCTCTGGAAACACCATATATTTT.

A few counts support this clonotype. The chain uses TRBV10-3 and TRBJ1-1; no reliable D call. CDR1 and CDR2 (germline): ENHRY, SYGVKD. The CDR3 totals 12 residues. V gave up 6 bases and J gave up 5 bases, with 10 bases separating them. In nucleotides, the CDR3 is TGTGCCATCAGAAACACCGGGACTGAAGCTTTCTTT. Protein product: CAIRNTGTEAFF.